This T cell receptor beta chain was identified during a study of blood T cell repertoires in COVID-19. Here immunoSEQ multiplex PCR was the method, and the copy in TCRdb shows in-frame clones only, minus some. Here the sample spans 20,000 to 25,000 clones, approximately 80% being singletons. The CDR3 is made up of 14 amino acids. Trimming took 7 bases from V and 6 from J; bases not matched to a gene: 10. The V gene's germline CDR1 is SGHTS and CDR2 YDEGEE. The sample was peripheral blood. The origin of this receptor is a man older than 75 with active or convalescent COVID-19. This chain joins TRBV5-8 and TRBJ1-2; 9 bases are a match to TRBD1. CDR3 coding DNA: TGTGCCAGCGCCGGACAGGGGAGGATAAATGGCTACACCTTC. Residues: CASAGQGRINGYTF.